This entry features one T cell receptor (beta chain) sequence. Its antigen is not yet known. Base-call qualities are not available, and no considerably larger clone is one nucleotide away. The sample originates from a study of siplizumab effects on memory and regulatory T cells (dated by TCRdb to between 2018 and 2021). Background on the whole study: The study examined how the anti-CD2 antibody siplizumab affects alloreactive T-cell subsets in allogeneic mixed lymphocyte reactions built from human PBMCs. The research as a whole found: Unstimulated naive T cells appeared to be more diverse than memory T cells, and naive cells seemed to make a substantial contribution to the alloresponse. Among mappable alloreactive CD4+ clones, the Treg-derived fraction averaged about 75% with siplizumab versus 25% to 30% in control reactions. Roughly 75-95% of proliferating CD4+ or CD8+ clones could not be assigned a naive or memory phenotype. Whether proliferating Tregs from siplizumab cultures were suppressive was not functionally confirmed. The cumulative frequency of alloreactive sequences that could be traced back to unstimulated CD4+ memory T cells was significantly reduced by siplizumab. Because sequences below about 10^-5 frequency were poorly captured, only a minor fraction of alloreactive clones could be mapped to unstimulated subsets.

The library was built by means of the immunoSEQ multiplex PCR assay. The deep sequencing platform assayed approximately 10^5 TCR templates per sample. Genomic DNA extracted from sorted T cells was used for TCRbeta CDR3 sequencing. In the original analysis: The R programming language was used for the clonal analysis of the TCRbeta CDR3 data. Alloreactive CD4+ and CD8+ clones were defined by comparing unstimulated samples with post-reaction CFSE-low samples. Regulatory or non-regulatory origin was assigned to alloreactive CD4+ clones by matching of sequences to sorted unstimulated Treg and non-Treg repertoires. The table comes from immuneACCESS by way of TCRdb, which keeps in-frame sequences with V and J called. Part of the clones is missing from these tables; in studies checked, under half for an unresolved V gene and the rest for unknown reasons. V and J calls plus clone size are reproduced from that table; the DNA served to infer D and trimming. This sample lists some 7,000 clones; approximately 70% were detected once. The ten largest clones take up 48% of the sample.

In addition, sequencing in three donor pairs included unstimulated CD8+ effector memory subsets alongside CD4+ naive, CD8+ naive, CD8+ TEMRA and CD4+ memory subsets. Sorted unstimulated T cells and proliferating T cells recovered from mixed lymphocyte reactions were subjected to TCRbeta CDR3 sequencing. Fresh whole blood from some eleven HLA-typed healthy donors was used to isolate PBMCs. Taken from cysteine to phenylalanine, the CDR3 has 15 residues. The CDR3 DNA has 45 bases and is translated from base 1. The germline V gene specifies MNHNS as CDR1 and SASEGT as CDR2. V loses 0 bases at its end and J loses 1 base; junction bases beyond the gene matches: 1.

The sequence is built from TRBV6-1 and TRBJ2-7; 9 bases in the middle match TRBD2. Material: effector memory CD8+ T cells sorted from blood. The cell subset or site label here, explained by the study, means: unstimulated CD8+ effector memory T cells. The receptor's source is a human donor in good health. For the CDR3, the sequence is CASSEASGSSYEQYF. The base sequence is TGTGCCAGCAGTGAAGCTAGCGGGAGTTCCTACGAGCAGTACTTC.